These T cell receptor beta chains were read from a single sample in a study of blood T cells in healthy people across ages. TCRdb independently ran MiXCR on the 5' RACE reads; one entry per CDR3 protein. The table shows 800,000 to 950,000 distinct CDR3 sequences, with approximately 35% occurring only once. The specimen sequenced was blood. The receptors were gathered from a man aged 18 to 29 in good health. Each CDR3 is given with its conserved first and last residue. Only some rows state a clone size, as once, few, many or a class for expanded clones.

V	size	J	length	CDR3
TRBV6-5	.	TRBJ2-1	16	CASSYSTTNRVDKQFF
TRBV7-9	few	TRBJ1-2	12	CASSYPGQFPTF
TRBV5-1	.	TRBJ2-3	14	CASSPSGPGDTQYF
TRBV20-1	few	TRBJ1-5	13	CSAPYGPGQPQHF
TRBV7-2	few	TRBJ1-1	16	CASSPRPGQGGTEAFF
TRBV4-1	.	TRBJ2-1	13	CASQRGPGGEQFF
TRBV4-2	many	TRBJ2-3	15	CASSQKQRGTDTQYF
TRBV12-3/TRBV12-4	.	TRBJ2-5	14	CAGSLGRLQETQYF
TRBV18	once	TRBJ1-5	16	CASSAFAGTINQPQHF
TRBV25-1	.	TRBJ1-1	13	CASRWDRGGKAFF
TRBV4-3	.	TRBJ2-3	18	CASSQDSRGLAGTDTQYF
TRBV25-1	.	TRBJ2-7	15	CASSDSGTIGGEQYF
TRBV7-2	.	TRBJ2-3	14	CASSLAGEGDTQYF
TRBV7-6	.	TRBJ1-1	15	CASSPRGGQNTEAFF
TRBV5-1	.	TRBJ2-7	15	CASSTDKSSYNEQYF
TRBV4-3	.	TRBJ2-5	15	CANSQSLAPEETQYF
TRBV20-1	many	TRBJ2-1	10	CSAGYNEQFF
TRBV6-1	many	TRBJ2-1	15	CASSEATTEGNEQFF
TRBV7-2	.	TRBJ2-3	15	CASRGGGARTDTQYF
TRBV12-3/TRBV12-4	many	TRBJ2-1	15	CASSSTGGSYNEQFF
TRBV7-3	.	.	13	CASSFGSSETQYF
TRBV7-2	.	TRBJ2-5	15	CASSLGGSEQETQYF
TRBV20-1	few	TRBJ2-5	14	CSAPATGNQETQYF
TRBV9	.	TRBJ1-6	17	CASSVGTWGQGNSPLHF
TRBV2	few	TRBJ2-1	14	CASSGLRSGNEQFF
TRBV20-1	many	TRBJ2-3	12	CSARGLTDTQYF
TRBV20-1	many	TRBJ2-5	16	CSACPTGATLKETQYF
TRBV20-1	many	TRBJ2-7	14	CSARGDRGSYEQYF
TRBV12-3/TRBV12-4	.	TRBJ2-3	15	CASSLRQGGAEMEYF
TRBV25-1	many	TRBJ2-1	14	CASSETGYLNEQFF
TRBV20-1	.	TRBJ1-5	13	CSARWAENQPQHF
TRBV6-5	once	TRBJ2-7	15	CASSPMPSGNYEQYF
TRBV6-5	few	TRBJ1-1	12	CASKRPGTEAFF
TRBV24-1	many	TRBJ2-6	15	CATSRGASGANVLTF
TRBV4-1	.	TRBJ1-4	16	CASSITTGATNEKLFF
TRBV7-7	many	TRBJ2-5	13	CASSLFFGETQYF
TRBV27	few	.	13	CASGETGDYEQYF
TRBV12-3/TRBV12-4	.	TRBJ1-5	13	CASATGPNQPQHF
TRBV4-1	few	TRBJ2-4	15	CASSPLGGAKNIQYF
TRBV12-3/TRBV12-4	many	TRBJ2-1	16	CASSFPAVRGNNEQFF
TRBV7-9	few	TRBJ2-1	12	CASSNSLGEQFF
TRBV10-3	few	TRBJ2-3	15	CAISDGTGGADTQYF
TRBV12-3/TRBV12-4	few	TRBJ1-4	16	CASRGAVVKEQEKLFF
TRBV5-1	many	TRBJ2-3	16	CASSTGVPKMTDTQYF
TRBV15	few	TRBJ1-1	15	CATSRPRTANTEAFF
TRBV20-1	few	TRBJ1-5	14	CSARDWEGNQPQHF
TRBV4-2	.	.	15	CASSQEGTGRETQYF
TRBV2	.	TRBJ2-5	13	CASSEWAGEEGYF
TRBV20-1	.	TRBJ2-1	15	CSARESRSSYNEQFF
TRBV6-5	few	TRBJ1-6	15	CASSRGVRNNSPLHF
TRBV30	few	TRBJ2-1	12	CAWSVGANEQFF
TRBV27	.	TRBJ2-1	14	CASSLLAYPIEQFF
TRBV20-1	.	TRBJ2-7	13	CSAKTGGLYEQYF
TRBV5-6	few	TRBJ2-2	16	CASSLEAAMDTGELFF
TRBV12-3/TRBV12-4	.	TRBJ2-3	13	CASSSGGSDTQYF
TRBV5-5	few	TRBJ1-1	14	CASSFLTANTEAFF
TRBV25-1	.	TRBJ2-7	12	CASVGSTKEQYF
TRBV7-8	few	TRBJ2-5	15	CASSARLANQETQYF
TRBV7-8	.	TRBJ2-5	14	CASSLRQGSDEQYF